This TCR beta chain comes out of a study of blood T cell repertoires in COVID-19. Study overall: Samples came from the United States, Italy and Spain, spanning acute and convalescent COVID-19. From T cells, B-cell-depleted T cells, or PBMCs came the material, which was cDNA or gDNA.

In the original processing: Nucleated cell number was recorded as an estimate derived from reference gene primer amplification. Some clones are missing from TCRdb's copy, which holds only in-frame ones; the method was immunoSEQ multiplex PCR. For V, J and clone size, that table is used; D and trimming come from the DNA. The table shows roughly 120,000 clones, with nearly 80% occurring only once. The CDR3 extends over 13 amino acids. From germline, CDR1 is SGHAT and CDR2 FQNNGV. Trimming took 1 base from V and 5 from J, leaving 5 bases between them. Sequencing was done on a sample of peripheral blood. This TCR was recovered from a woman of 80 years or more with active or convalescent COVID-19. The chain joins TRBV11-2 to TRBJ1-4; D is uncertain. The CDR3 loop is CASSLVLNEKLFF. The CDR3, as DNA: TGTGCCAGCAGCTTAGTTTTAAATGAAAAACTGTTTTTT. Complete variable domain (other parts from reference TRBV11-2 and TRBJ1-4): EAGVAQSPRYKIIEKRQSVAFWCNPISGHATLYWYQQILGQGPKLLIQFQNNGVVDDSQLPKDRFSAERLKGVDSTLKIQPAKLEDSAVYLCASSLVLNEKLFFGSGTQLSVL.